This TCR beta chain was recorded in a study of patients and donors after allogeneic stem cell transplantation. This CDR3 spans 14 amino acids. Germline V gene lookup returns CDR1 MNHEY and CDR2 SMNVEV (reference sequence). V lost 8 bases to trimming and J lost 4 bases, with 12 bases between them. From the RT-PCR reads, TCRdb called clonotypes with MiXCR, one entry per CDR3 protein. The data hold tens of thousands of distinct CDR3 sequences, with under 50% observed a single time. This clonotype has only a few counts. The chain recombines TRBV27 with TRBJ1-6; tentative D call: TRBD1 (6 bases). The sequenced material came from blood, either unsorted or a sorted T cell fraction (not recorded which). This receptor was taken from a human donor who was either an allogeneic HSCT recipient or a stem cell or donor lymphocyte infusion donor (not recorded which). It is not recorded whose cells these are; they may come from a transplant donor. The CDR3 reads CASGRGLYNSPLHF. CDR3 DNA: TGTGCCAGCGGCAGGGGTCTATATAATTCACCCCTCCACTTT.